One and the same sample provided the 21 T cell receptor beta chains below, sequenced in a study of T cells in Graves' hyperthyroidism and ophthalmopathy. Amplified regions were TCR beta CDR3 sequences from RNA transcripts. When the TCR CDR3 underwent first-round RT-PCR, the HTBI primer set was used. TCRdb passed the multiplex PCR reads through MiXCR, listing each CDR3 protein once. The repertoire has approximately 700,000 distinct CDR3 sequences, just under 45% of them found once; the top ten carry approximately 7.2%. Sample: peripheral blood or thyroid tissue (not recorded which). The receptors derive from an adult man with Graves' disease, either hyperthyroidism or ophthalmopathy (not recorded which).

This clonotype was recorded a few times. The chain links TRBV5-1 to TRBJ1-4; 7 nucleotides agree with TRBD1. With 4 bases clipped from V and 4 bases from J, the junction kept 7 bases outside the gene matches. The CDR3 sequence is 15 residues long. The V gene's germline CDR1 is SGHRS and CDR2 YFSETQ. CDR3: CASSQTGVVNEKLFF. DNA of the CDR3: TGCGCCAGCAGCCAAACAGGGGTAGTTAATGAAAAACTGTTTTTT.

The chain uses TRBV7-9 and TRBJ1-3, with 8 bases identical to TRBD1. CDR1 SEHNR and CDR2 FQNEAQ come from the germline V gene (reference sequence). The CDR3 spans 16 residues. After removal of 3 bases from V and 0 bases from J, the junction contained 4 bases not matched to a gene. CDR3 region: CASSFRDRSSGNTIYF. The CDR3 DNA reads TGTGCCAGCAGCTTCCGGGACAGGTCCTCTGGAAACACCATATATTTT.

This CDR3 is CATSRGKAARDRGYTF. The CDR3 DNA is TGTGCCACCAGCAGAGGGAAGGCAGCCAGGGACCGTGGCTACACCTTC. The V call is TRBV15, the J call TRBJ1-2, with D possibly being TRBD1 (5 bases). Trimming took 1 base from V and 7 from J, leaving 19 bases between them. Germline V gene data show CDR1 as LNHNV and CDR2 as YYDKDF (reference sequence). The CDR3 contains 16 residues.

This clonotype was counted a few times. The gene calls are TRBV5-1 and TRBJ1-1; weak D call: TRBD1 (5 bases). This CDR3 contains 15 residues. Germline values: CDR1 SGHRS, CDR2 YFSETQ. Between the trimmed V and J ends, which lost 2 bases and 2 bases, there was a span of 13 bases. This CDR3 reads CASSFRGTENTEAFF. CDR3 DNA sequence: TGCGCCAGCAGCTTCCGGGGGACGGAAAACACTGAAGCTTTCTTT.

The chain employs TRBV7-2 and TRBJ2-7; 7 bases fit TRBD2. This CDR3 has 15 residues. The germline CDR1 and CDR2 sequences are SGHTA and FQGNSA. Trimming removed 6 bases from V and 0 bases from J; junction bases left unmatched: 8. The CDR3 DNA reads TGTGCCAGCAGTTACCCTGGCGGGAGCTCCTACGAGCAGTACTTC. It encodes CASSYPGGSSYEQYF.

Only a few counts were recorded for this clonotype. This chain uses TRBV29-1 with TRBJ1-4; D not certain. Trimming left V 2 bases short and J 5 bases short, with 6 bases between. Germline V lookup: CDR1 SQVTM, CDR2 ANQGSEA. The CDR3 length is 12 residues. DNA for the CDR3: TGCAGCGTTGAAAAAACAAATGAAAAACTGTTTTTT. Translating gives CSVEKTNEKLFF.

This clonotype was observed a few times. The rearrangement links TRBV5-1 to TRBJ1-1, with D maybe TRBD1 (6 bases). CDR1 is SGHRS, CDR2 YFSETQ, per germline. The V gene lost 3 bases and the J gene lost 6 bases, with 12 bases spanning the gap. The CDR3 consists of 13 residues. The CDR3 DNA sequence: TGCGCCAGCAGCTGGAGGGGGTCGGCTGAAGCTTTCTTT. It translates to CASSWRGSAEAFF. Combining the CDR3 with reference TRBV5-1 and TRBJ1-1 gives the whole variable domain KAGVTQTPRYLIKTRGQQVTLSCSPISGHRSVSWYQQTPGQGLQFLFEYFSETQRNKGNFPGRFSGRQFSNSRSEMNVSTLELGDSALYLCASSWRGSAEAFFGQGTRLTVV.

At least ten counts were recorded for this clonotype. The chain has TRBV2 and TRBJ1-1; a weak D match, TRBD1 (6 bases). Trimming left V 6 bases short and J 8 bases short, with 10 bases between. The CDR3 is 11 residues long. Germline CDR1 is SNHLY and CDR2 is FYNNEI. As DNA, the CDR3 is TGTGCCAGCAGAGGGGGGCAGGAAGCTTTCTTT. This gives the protein CASRGGQEAFF. The whole variable domain, remainder taken from reference TRBV2 and TRBJ1-1, is EPEVTQTPSHQVTQMGQEVILRCVPISNHLYFYWYRQILGQKVEFLVSFYNNEISEKSEIFDDQFSVERPDGSNFTLKIRSTKLEDSAMYFCASRGGQEAFFGQGTRLTVV.

This clonotype appeared many times. The rearrangement joins TRBV10-3 to TRBJ1-1; tentatively, D is TRBD1 (5 bases). In germline, CDR1 is ENHRY, CDR2 SYGVKD. This CDR3 is 15 amino acids long. The V end was cut by 2 bases, the J end by 6 bases, with 16 bases between. The CDR3 here is CAISEEGRAGPEAFF. In DNA, the CDR3 is TGTGCCATCAGTGAGGAGGGCAGGGCGGGGCCTGAAGCTTTCTTT.

This clonotype was recorded many times. The CDR3 sequence: CASSRATGFNEKLFF. CDR3 sequence (DNA): TGTGCCAGCAGTCGCGCAACAGGGTTTAATGAAAAACTGTTTTTT. The rearrangement links TRBV7-2 to TRBJ1-4, with a tentative D call TRBD1 (6 bases). Trimming shortened V by 6 bases and J by 4 bases, and 15 bases separated the two germline ends. The CDR3 is 15 residues long. Germline loops: CDR1 SGHTA, CDR2 FQGNSA.

This sequence joins TRBV19 and TRBJ2-7; D is unresolved. The CDR3 has 12 amino acids. Trimming took off 10 bases at V and 0 bases at J, with 10 bases between the two ends. The germline gives CDR1 LNHDA, CDR2 SQIVND (reference sequence). This CDR3 is CAKDGNSYEQYF. The CDR3 coding sequence is TGTGCCAAGGACGGTAACTCCTACGAGCAGTACTTC.

V gene TRBV19 combines with J gene TRBJ1-2; 10 nucleotides match TRBD1. Trimming cost V 0 bases and J 6 bases; bases outside gene matches: 10. This CDR3 contains 17 residues. Per germline, CDR1 LNHDA and CDR2 SQIVND (reference sequence). In DNA, the CDR3 is TGTGCCAGTAGTATAGATCCGACAGGGGGCGCCCGGGATGGCTACACCTTC. Protein: CASSIDPTGGARDGYTF. Complete variable domain (other parts from reference TRBV19 and TRBJ1-2): DGGITQSPKYLFRKEGQNVTLSCEQNLNHDAMYWYRQDPGQGLRLIYYSQIVNDFQKGDIAEGYSVSREKKESFPLTVTSAQKNPTAFYLCASSIDPTGGARDGYTFGSGTRLTVV.

As regards this clonotype: The junction departs from the called germline gene at one end, perhaps through a read error. In nucleotides, the CDR3 is TGTGCCAGCAGCGCGGGACTCACATATACGCAGTATTTT. It yields the protein CASSAGLTYTQYF. V gene TRBV19 combines with J gene TRBJ2-3, with TRBD2 as a possible D gene (6 bases). The CDR3 contains 13 residues. In germline, CDR1 is LNHDA, CDR2 SQIVND (reference sequence).

This chain joins TRBV11-1 and TRBJ1-2; 7 bases are shared with TRBD1. CDR3 length: 17 amino acids. V lost 0 bases, J lost 0 bases, and 7 bases stayed unmatched. Per the germline V gene, CDR1 is SGHAT and CDR2 is FQDESV (reference sequence). The CDR3 DNA reads as TGTGCCAGCAGCTTAGCCAGGGGGTCAGCGACTAACTATGGCTACACCTTC. It specifies CASSLARGSATNYGYTF.

With respect to this clonotype: This could be a read error, since a much larger clone is one nucleotide away. The chain joins TRBV29-1 to TRBJ2-7, with TRBD2 matching 11 bases. Unmatched junction bases numbered 3, after V lost 5 bases and J lost 0 bases. CDR1 and CDR2 from the germline V gene are SQVTM and ANQGSEA. There are 14 residues in the CDR3. The CDR3 nucleotides are TGCAGCGTTAAAACTAGCGGGGGCTCCTACGAGCAGTACTTC. Its protein is CSVKTSGGSYEQYF.

The chain employs TRBV30 and TRBJ2-5, with D hard to call. Germline V lookup: CDR1 GTSNPN, CDR2 SVGIG (reference sequence). The CDR3 has 13 amino acids. Trimming left V 2 bases short and J 2 bases short, with 9 bases between. The CDR3 is CAWSRGSQETQYF. The DNA for the CDR3 is TGTGCCTGGAGTCGAGGTTCTCAAGAGACCCAGTACTTC.

As for this clonotype: The final CDR3 position lacks the conserved phenylalanine or tryptophan, pointing to a likely read error. V gene TRBV20-1 combines with J gene TRBJ1-2, with D maybe TRBD1 (5 bases). The V end lost 7 bases, the J end lost 0 bases, and 9 bases lay between the germline ends. This CDR3 is built from 12 residues. Germline values: CDR1 DFQATT, CDR2 SNEGSKA (reference sequence). CDR3 coding DNA: TGCAGTGGAAGGGGTGCTAACTATGGCTACACCCTC. Its translation: CSGRGANYGYTL.

V usage is TRBV5-8 and J usage is TRBJ1-4; 10 nucleotides match TRBD1. Trimming removed 3 bases from V and 0 bases from J; junction bases left unmatched: 2. This CDR3 contains 16 residues. Germline V gives CDR1 SGHTS, CDR2 YDEGEE. CDR3 DNA: TGTGCCAGCAGCTCGGGACAGGGGACAACTAATGAAAAACTGTTTTTT. Protein sequence: CASSSGQGTTNEKLFF. Complete variable domain (other parts from reference TRBV5-8 and TRBJ1-4): EAGVTQSPTHLIKTRGQQATLRCSPISGHTSVYWYQQALGLGLQFLLWYDEGEERNRGNFPPRFSGRQFPNYSSELNVNALELEDSALYLCASSSGQGTTNEKLFFGSGTQLSVL.

This clonotype was counted a single time. The V gene is TRBV2, the J gene TRBJ1-1, with 8 positions matching TRBD1. The germline gives CDR1 SNHLY, CDR2 FYNNEI. The CDR3 contains 16 residues. The V and J ends lost 6 bases and 0 bases, in that order; junction bases with no gene match: 9. The DNA of the CDR3 is TGTGCCAGCAGCCGCGGGACAGGAAAAATGAACACTGAAGCTTTCTTT. It yields the protein CASSRGTGKMNTEAFF.

This clonotype was found a few times. The chain uses TRBV7-9 and TRBJ2-7, with 9 bases matching TRBD1. Germline assignment: CDR1 SEHNR and CDR2 FQNEAQ (reference sequence). The CDR3 has 14 amino acids. Germline trimming cut 5 bases from V and 3 bases from J; bases unmatched to any gene: 5. This chain's CDR3 is CASSVGTGNYEQYF. Written as DNA, the CDR3 is TGTGCCAGCAGCGTAGGGACAGGGAACTACGAGCAGTACTTC.

This clonotype was observed many times. V and J are TRBV25-1 and TRBJ1-2; no firm D call. Germline CDR1 MGHDK, CDR2 SYGVNS. V lost 10 bases, J lost 2 bases, and 14 bases lay in between. The CDR3 spans 13 residues. CDR3 region: CATSDGKNYGYTF. CDR3 DNA: TGTGCCACCTCGGACGGAAAAAACTATGGCTACACCTTC.